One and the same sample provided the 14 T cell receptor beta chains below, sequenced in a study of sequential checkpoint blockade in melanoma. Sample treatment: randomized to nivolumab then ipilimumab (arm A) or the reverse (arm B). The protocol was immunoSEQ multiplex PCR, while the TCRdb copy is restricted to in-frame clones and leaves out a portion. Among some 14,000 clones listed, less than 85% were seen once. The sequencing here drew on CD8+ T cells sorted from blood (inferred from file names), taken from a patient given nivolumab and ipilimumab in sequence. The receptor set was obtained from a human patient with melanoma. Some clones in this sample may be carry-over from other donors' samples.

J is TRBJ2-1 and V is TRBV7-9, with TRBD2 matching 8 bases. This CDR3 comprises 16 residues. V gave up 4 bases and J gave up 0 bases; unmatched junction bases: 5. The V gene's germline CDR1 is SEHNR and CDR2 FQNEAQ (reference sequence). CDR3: CASSSVGGASYNEQFF. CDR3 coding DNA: TGTGCCAGCAGCTCAGTCGGGGGGGCCTCCTACAATGAGCAGTTCTTC.

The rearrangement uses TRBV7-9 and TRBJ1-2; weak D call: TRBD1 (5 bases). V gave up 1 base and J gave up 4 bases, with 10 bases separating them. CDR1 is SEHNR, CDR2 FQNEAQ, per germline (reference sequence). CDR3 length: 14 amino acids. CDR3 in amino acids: CASSLDRQPYGYTF. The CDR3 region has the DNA TGTGCCAGCAGCTTAGACAGGCAGCCCTATGGCTACACCTTC.

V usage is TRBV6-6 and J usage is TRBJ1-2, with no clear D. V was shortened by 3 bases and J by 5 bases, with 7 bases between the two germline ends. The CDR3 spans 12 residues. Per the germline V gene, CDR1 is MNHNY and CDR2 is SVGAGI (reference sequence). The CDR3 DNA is TGTGCCAGCAGTTATGGACTATATGGCTACACCTTC. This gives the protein CASSYGLYGYTF.

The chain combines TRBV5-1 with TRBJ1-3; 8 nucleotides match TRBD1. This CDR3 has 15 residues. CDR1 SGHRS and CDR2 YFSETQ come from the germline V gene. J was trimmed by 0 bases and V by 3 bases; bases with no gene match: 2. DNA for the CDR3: TGCGCCAGCAGCTCTACAGGGGGCTCTGGAAACACCATATATTTT. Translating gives CASSSTGGSGNTIYF.

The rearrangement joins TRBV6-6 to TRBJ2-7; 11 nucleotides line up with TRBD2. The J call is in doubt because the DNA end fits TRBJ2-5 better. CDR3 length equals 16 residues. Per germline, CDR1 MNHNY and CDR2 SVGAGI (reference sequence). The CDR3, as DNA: TGTGCCAGCCCTTCCAGTAGCGGGGGGGCCCGGGAGACCCAGTACTTC. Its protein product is CASPSSSGGARETQYF.

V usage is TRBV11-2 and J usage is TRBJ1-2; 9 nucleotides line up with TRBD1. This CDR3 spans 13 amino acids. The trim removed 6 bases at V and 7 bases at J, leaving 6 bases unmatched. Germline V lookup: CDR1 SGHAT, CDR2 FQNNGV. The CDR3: CASSPNRGRGYTF. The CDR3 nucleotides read TGTGCCAGCAGTCCGAACAGGGGGCGTGGCTACACCTTC. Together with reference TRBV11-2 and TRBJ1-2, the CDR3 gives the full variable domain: EAGVAQSPRYKIIEKRQSVAFWCNPISGHATLYWYQQILGQGPKLLIQFQNNGVVDDSQLPKDRFSAERLKGVDSTLKIQPAKLEDSAVYLCASSPNRGRGYTFGSGTRLTVV.

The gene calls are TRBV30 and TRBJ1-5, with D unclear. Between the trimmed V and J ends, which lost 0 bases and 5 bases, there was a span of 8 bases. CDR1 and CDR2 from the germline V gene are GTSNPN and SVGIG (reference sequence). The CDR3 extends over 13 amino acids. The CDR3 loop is CAWSVNGDQPQHF. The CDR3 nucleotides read TGTGCCTGGAGTGTAAACGGAGATCAGCCCCAGCATTTT.

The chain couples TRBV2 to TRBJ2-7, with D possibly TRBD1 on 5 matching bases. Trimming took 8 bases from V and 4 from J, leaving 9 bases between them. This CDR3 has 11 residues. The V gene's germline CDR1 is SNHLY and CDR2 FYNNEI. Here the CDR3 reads CASAGRYEQYF. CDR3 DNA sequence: TGTGCCAGCGCAGGGCGTTACGAGCAGTACTTC. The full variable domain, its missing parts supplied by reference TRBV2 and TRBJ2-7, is EPEVTQTPSHQVTQMGQEVILRCVPISNHLYFYWYRQILGQKVEFLVSFYNNEISEKSEIFDDQFSVERPDGSNFTLKIRSTKLEDSAMYFCASAGRYEQYFGPGTRLTVT.

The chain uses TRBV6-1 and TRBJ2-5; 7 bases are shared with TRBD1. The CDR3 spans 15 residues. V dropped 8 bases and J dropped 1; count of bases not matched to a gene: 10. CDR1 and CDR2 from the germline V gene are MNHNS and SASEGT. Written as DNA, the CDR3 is TGTGCCAGCCCATCGCCGACAGGGCTCCAAGAGACCCAGTACTTC. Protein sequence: CASPSPTGLQETQYF.

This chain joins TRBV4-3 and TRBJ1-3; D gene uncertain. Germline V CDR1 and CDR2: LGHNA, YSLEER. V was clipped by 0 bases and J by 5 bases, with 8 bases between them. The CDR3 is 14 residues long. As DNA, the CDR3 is TGCGCCAGCAGCCAAGATAGCGGTAGAAACACCATATATTTT. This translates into CASSQDSGRNTIYF.

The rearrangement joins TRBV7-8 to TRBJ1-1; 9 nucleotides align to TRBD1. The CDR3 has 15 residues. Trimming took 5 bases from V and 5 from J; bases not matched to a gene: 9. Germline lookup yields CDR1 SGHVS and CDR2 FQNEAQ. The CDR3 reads CASSAYTGTGTEAFF. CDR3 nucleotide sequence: TGTGCCAGCAGCGCCTATACCGGGACAGGGACTGAAGCTTTCTTT.

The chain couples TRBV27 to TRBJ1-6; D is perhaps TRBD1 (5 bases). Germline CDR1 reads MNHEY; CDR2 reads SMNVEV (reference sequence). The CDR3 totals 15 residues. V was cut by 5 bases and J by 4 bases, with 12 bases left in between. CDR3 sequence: CASSHLQGYNSPLHF. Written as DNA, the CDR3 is TGTGCCAGCAGTCATCTTCAGGGTTATAATTCACCCCTCCACTTT.

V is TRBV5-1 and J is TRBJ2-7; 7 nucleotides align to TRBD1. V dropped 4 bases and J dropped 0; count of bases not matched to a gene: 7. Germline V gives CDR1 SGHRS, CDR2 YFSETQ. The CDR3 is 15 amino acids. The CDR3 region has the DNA TGCGCCAGCAGCACCTCGACAGGGAGCTCCTACGAGCAGTACTTC. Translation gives CASSTSTGSSYEQYF.

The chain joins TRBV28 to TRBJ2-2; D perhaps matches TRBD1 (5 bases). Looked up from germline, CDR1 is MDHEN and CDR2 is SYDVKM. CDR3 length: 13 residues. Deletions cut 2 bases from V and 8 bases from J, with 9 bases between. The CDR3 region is CASSLQGWGELFF. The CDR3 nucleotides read TGTGCCAGCAGTTTACAGGGATGGGGGGAGCTGTTTTTT.